The source of this TCR beta chain is a study of control samples from healthy donors and cancer patients. The assay was immunoSEQ multiplex PCR, and TCRdb's table has in-frame clones only and misses some. There are more than 100,000 clones in the sample; just under 90% occur only once, and approximately 8% lies in the top ten. This CDR3 is 13 amino acids long. V was shortened by 9 bases and J by 0 bases, with 9 bases between the two germline ends. The germline gives CDR1 LNHDA, CDR2 SQIVND (reference sequence). This clone was counted a few times. Sequencing input: PBMCs. The TCR comes from a man over 45 with head and neck cancer. The V and J genes are TRBV19 and TRBJ1-5, with D uncertain. DNA of the CDR3: TGTGCCAGCGCAACGGCTAGCAATCAGCCCCAGCATTTT. Protein product: CASATASNQPQHF.